The T cell receptor (beta chain) under discussion was sequenced for a study of blood T cells in healthy people across ages. Per germline, CDR1 SNHLY and CDR2 FYNNEI. The V and J ends lost 4 bases and 2 bases, in that order; junction bases with no gene match: 7. The CDR3 length is 15 residues. Points from the study as a whole: A roughly linear fall in TCR beta diversity per million T cells was seen with increasing age.

A second PCR of about 7 to 12 cycles used a sample-barcoded 5' primer and a J-beta primer mix. MiXCR was run by TCRdb on the 5' RACE reads, yielding one entry per CDR3 protein. This table has about 760,000 distinct CDR3 sequences, roughly 25% appearing once. Notes on this clonotype: The target antigen is unknown.

This sample also appeared in a second study, on T cells of mothers and their children. That work states: cDNA synthesis used all extracted RNA, approximately 1.5 ug per 15 ul.

Sequencing input: blood. The receptor was isolated from a boy between 10 and 17 years old in good health. V is TRBV2 and J is TRBJ1-2, with 7 nucleotides matching TRBD1. The DNA of the CDR3 is TGTGCCAGCAGTGGCTCGGACAGGCTAAACTATGGCTACACCTTC. Amino acid sequence: CASSGSDRLNYGYTF. The whole variable domain, remainder taken from reference TRBV2 and TRBJ1-2, is EPEVTQTPSHQVTQMGQEVILRCVPISNHLYFYWYRQILGQKVEFLVSFYNNEISEKSEIFDDQFSVERPDGSNFTLKIRSTKLEDSAMYFCASSGSDRLNYGYTFGSGTRLTVV.